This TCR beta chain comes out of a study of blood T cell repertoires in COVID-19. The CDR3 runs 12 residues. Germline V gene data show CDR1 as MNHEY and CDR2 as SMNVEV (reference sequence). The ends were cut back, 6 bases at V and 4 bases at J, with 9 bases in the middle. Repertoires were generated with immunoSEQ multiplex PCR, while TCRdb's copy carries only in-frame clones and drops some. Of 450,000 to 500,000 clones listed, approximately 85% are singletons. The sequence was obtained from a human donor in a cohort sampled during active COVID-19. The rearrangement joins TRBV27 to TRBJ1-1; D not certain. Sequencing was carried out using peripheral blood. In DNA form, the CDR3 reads TGTGCCAGCAGCCGACCGGGCACTGAAGCTTTCTTT. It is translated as CASSRPGTEAFF.